This T cell receptor (beta chain) was retrieved from a study of T cell changes during pregnancy in multiple sclerosis. The assay was immunoSEQ multiplex PCR, and TCRdb's table has in-frame clones only and misses some. The data contain tens of thousands of clones, 80% to 95% of them singletons. This clone showed up just once. The sequence was collected from a female donor with multiple sclerosis, enrolled in a pregnancy study. Sequencing was performed on peripheral blood.

The CDR3 loop is CSVDEGAGSPLHF. CDR3 in DNA: TGCAGCGTTGACGAGGGAGCTGGTTCACCCCTCCACTTT. The gene calls are TRBV29-1 and TRBJ1-6; D ambiguous. The V gene's germline CDR1 is SQVTM and CDR2 ANQGSEA. The length of the CDR3 is 13 residues. Trimming cost V 3 bases and J 9 bases, with 12 bases left between them.